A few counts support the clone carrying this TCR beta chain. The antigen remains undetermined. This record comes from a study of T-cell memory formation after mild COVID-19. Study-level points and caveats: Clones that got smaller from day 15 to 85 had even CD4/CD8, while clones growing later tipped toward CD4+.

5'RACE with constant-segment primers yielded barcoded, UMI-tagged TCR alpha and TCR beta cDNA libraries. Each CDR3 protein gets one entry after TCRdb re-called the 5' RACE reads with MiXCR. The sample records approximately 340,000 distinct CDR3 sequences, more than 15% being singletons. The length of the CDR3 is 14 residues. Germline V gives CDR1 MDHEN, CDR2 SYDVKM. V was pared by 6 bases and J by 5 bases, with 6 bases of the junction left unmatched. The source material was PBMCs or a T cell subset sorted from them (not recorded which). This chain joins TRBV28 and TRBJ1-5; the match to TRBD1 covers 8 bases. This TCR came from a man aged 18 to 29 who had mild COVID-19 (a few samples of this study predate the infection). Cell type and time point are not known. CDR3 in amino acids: CASRQGGSDQPQHF. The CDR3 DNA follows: TGTGCCAGCAGACAGGGGGGCTCTGATCAGCCCCAGCATTTT.